The entry below describes one T cell receptor beta chain. This record belongs to a study of control samples from healthy donors and cancer patients. The table came from immunoSEQ multiplex PCR; TCRdb's copy has only in-frame clones and leaves some out. This table holds about 140,000 clones, around nine tenths found once. Germline V gene sequence: CDR1 GTSNPN, CDR2 SVGIG (reference sequence). Trimming cost V 4 bases and J 3 bases; bases outside gene matches: 9. CDR3 length: 15 amino acids. The sample taken for sequencing was blood. The chain recombines TRBV30 with TRBJ1-1, with TRBD1 matching over 9 bases. This clonotype was sampled from a man aged 25 to 45 in good health. The CDR3 DNA sequence: TGTGCCTGGAAGTTAGGGGACAGGGATCACACTGAAGCTTTCTTT. It translates to CAWKLGDRDHTEAFF.